Each of the 25 T cell receptor beta chains below was sequenced from the same sample in a study of blood T cell repertoires in COVID-19. Only in-frame clones appear in the TCRdb table, and some are missing; sequencing was by immunoSEQ multiplex PCR. Of about 65,000 clones in the sample, 82% were seen once. Source material: peripheral blood. The receptors originated from a human donor in a cohort sampled during active COVID-19.

The chain links TRBV5-6 to TRBJ2-3; tentatively, D is TRBD2 (5 bases). Trimming removed 0 bases at V and 2 bases at J, with 10 bases between. The germline gives CDR1 SGHDT, CDR2 YYEEEE. The CDR3 totals 15 residues. CDR3 nucleotide sequence: TGTGCCAGCAGCTTGGACGCTAGCCTCACAGATACGCAGTATTTT. It yields the protein CASSLDASLTDTQYF.

CDR3 coding DNA: TGTGCCAGCAGTCCGGGGACAGGGGCAAACACTGAAGCTTTCTTT. Translated, it gives CASSPGTGANTEAFF. The chain carries TRBV28 and TRBJ1-1, with 10 bases fitting TRBD1. The CDR3 is 15 amino acids. V dropped 5 bases and J dropped 2; count of bases not matched to a gene: 5. Germline lookup yields CDR1 MDHEN and CDR2 SYDVKM.

The CDR3 DNA sequence: TGTGCCAGCAGCGAGCAAAGCAGGGGGAATGAGCAGTTCTTC. Amino acid sequence: CASSEQSRGNEQFF. The rearrangement joins TRBV3-1 (or the pseudogene TRBV3-2) to TRBJ2-1; TRBD1 agrees at 7 bases. Germline V gene sequence: CDR1 LGHDT, CDR2 YNNKEL (reference sequence). The CDR3 loop spans 14 amino acids. V was clipped by 5 bases and J by 7 bases; unmatched bases: 8.

The chain links TRBV19 to TRBJ2-7, with 8 bases aligning to TRBD1. J lost 3 bases, V lost 6 bases, and 7 bases had no gene match. Germline V gives CDR1 LNHDA, CDR2 SQIVND (reference sequence). This CDR3 has 14 amino acids. CDR3: CASSENRGIYEQYF. CDR3 nucleotide sequence: TGTGCCAGTAGCGAGAACAGGGGGATCTACGAGCAGTACTTC.

This chain joins TRBV9 and TRBJ2-1, with TRBD1 matching 9 bases. The length of the CDR3 is 20 residues. Germline CDR1 and CDR2: SGDLS and YYNGEE. J gave up 4 bases and V 0 bases, and 17 bases lay outside the gene matches. DNA for the CDR3: TGTGCCAGCAGCGTAGCTATGGGACAGGGCGTAGGAGCGGGGTACAATGAGCAGTTCTTC. Its protein product is CASSVAMGQGVGAGYNEQFF.

V is TRBV30 and J is TRBJ1-1, with unresolved D. The CDR3 runs 13 residues. Germline V gene lookup returns CDR1 GTSNPN and CDR2 SVGIG (reference sequence). Trimming cost V 7 bases and J 1 base, with 13 bases left between them. CDR3 loop: CAFLDLKNTEAFF. The CDR3, as DNA: TGTGCCTTCCTGGACTTGAAGAACACTGAAGCTTTCTTT.

This clone came up once. The rearrangement joins TRBV7-9 to TRBJ2-3, with 8 bases lining up with TRBD1. Germline V gene data show CDR1 as SEHNR and CDR2 as FQNEAQ (reference sequence). The CDR3 has 14 residues. V was clipped by 3 bases and J by 3 bases; unmatched bases: 2. CDR3 nucleotides: TGTGCCAGCAGCTTGACAGGGGTAACAGATACGCAGTATTTT. Its protein product is CASSLTGVTDTQYF.

The V call is TRBV9, the J call TRBJ1-5; TRBD1 matches at 7 bases. V dropped 5 bases and J dropped 3; count of bases not matched to a gene: 8. The germline CDR1 and CDR2 sequences are SGDLS and YYNGEE. The CDR3 length is 15 residues. Here the CDR3 reads CASSEGDRVNQPQHF. The CDR3 DNA reads TGTGCCAGCAGTGAGGGAGACAGGGTCAATCAGCCCCAGCATTTT.

The chain is built from TRBV9 and TRBJ2-3, with D uncertain. V lost 3 bases and J 4 bases, leaving 9 bases between the germline ends. This CDR3 comprises 13 residues. CDR1 and CDR2 from the germline V gene are SGDLS and YYNGEE. The CDR3 sequence: CASSANRADTQYF. For the CDR3, the DNA is TGTGCCAGCAGCGCCAACCGCGCAGATACGCAGTATTTT. Variable domain in full (rest from reference TRBV9 and TRBJ2-3): DSGVTQTPKHLITATGQRVTLRCSPRSGDLSVYWYQQSLDQGLQFLIQYYNGEERAKGNILERFSAQQFPDLHSELNLSSLELGDSALYFCASSANRADTQYFGPGTRLTVL.

This clone appeared once. The chain has TRBV7-8 and TRBJ1-2, with D hard to call. CDR1 and CDR2 (germline): SGHVS, FQNEAQ. With 2 bases removed from V and 8 bases from J, the gap between germline ends came to 15 bases. The CDR3 covers 14 residues. This CDR3 reads CASSLSRGFWGYTF. Here the CDR3 DNA reads TGTGCCAGCAGCTTATCACGAGGGTTTTGGGGCTACACCTTC.

The chain uses TRBV5-5 and TRBJ1-4; TRBD1 agrees at 8 bases. Losses at the gene ends were 5 bases for V and 5 bases for J; bases not matched to a gene: 5. The CDR3 runs 14 residues. Germline-derived CDR1 and CDR2 are SGHKS and YYEKEE (reference sequence). CDR3 bases: TGTGCCAGCAGAGCCGGGACAGGCAATGAAAAACTGTTTTTT. Amino acid sequence: CASRAGTGNEKLFF.

The CDR3 nucleotides read TGCAGCGTTGCCGATCGGGTTGAGCAGTTCTTC. As protein: CSVADRVEQFF. V usage is TRBV29-1 and J usage is TRBJ2-1; D is ambiguous. V was trimmed by 4 bases and J by 9 bases, leaving 10 bases between them. The CDR3 has 11 residues. Germline-derived CDR1 and CDR2 are SQVTM and ANQGSEA.

The genes are TRBV3-1 (or the pseudogene TRBV3-2) and TRBJ2-5; tentatively, D is TRBD2 (5 bases). Trimming took off 4 bases at V and 8 bases at J, with 23 bases between the two ends. The CDR3 contains 16 residues. CDR1 and CDR2 (germline): LGHDT, YNNKEL (reference sequence). In DNA form, the CDR3 reads TGTGCCAGCAGCCTTAAGTTCCGAAGCGGTCAAGGAACCCAGTACTTC. It is translated as CASSLKFRSGQGTQYF.

This chain joins TRBV7-6 and TRBJ2-6; 14 bases match TRBD2. This CDR3 region has 19 residues. V was pared by 5 bases and J by 1 base, with 7 bases of the junction left unmatched. Germline CDR1 is SGHVS and CDR2 is FNYEAQ. This CDR3 reads CASSPRRLAGGSGANVLTF. The CDR3 DNA reads as TGTGCCAGCAGCCCGCGCCGACTAGCGGGGGGGTCTGGGGCCAACGTCCTGACTTTC. The full variable domain, rest sourced from reference TRBV7-6 and TRBJ2-6, is GAGVSQSPRYKVTKRGQDVALRCDPISGHVSLYWYRQALGQGPEFLTYFNYEAQQDKSGLPNDRFSAERPEGSISTLTIQRTEQRDSAMYRCASSPRRLAGGSGANVLTFGAGSRLTVL.

The rearrangement joins TRBV14 to TRBJ2-7, with D tentatively TRBD2 (6 bases). CDR1 and CDR2 from the germline V gene are SGHDN and FVKESK. V gave up 0 bases and J gave up 12 bases, with 21 bases separating them. The CDR3 loop spans 15 amino acids. As DNA, the CDR3 is TGTGCCAGCAGCCAAGAAGCCCGCACCCGGGGGATTACGTACTTC. Its translation is CASSQEARTRGITYF.

The table lists this clone with a count of one. The chain links TRBV14 to TRBJ2-5; 12 bases agree with TRBD2. The CDR3 covers 15 residues. CDR1 SGHDN and CDR2 FVKESK come from the germline V gene. Trimming at V came to 5 bases and at J to 5 bases, leaving 6 bases not matched to a gene. The CDR3, as DNA: TGTGCCAGCAGCTCCAGGACTAGCGGGGTTGAGACCCAGTACTTC. The encoded protein is CASSSRTSGVETQYF.

The V call is TRBV4-1, the J call TRBJ2-7; D gene uncertain. Trimming pared 3 bases from V and 3 bases from J, leaving 15 bases between. CDR1 and CDR2 from the germline V gene are MGHRA and YSYEKL. This CDR3 has 15 residues. This chain's CDR3 is CASSHPTSARYEQYF. For the CDR3, the DNA is TGCGCCAGCAGCCACCCGACTTCTGCCCGCTACGAGCAGTACTTC.

The chain uses TRBV2 and TRBJ1-5; D is unclear. This CDR3 is 11 amino acids long. V lost 8 bases to trimming and J lost 6 bases, with 8 bases between them. Per the germline V gene, CDR1 is SNHLY and CDR2 is FYNNEI. CDR3 amino acids: CASAYSQPQHF. CDR3 DNA: TGTGCCAGCGCGTACAGTCAGCCCCAGCATTTT.

In its sample, this clone was seen a few times. CDR3 bases: TGTGCCAGCAGCTTAACTAGGACTGAAGCTTTCTTT. Its protein product is CASSLTRTEAFF. V and J are TRBV5-5 and TRBJ1-1; D remains ambiguous. The CDR3 extends over 12 amino acids. Germline CDR1 and CDR2: SGHKS and YYEKEE (reference sequence). Trimming shortened V by 2 bases and J by 5 bases, and 7 bases separated the two germline ends.

V gene TRBV5-5 combines with J gene TRBJ2-1; TRBD2 aligns across 9 bases. Germline lookup yields CDR1 SGHKS and CDR2 YYEKEE (reference sequence). The CDR3 length is 16 residues. V was pared by 1 base and J by 8 bases, with 10 bases of the junction left unmatched. CDR3 coding DNA: TGTGCCAGCAGCTTGCAGCGGGGGGACTTCAAGCATGAGCAGTTCTTC. Encoded protein: CASSLQRGDFKHEQFF.

This clone is hyperexpanded by share. The chain is built from TRBV23-1 and TRBJ2-5, with 7 bases matching TRBD2. TRBV23-1 is reported as an ORF; its role is uncertain. There are 20 residues in the CDR3. Germline trimming cut 0 bases from V and 3 bases from J; bases unmatched to any gene: 19. In nucleotides, the CDR3 is TGCGCCAGCAGTCAATCGGGGGGGTGGAAACAGCCCGATACTAAAGAGACCCAGTACTTC. It translates to CASSQSGGWKQPDTKETQYF.

The count of this clone is one. The rearrangement joins TRBV4-2 to TRBJ2-3; D is undetermined. Looked up from germline, CDR1 is LGHNA and CDR2 is YNFKEQ. V was shortened by 0 bases and J by 4 bases, with 8 bases between the two germline ends. This CDR3 is 14 amino acids long. The CDR3, as DNA: TGTGCCAGCAGCCAAGATGAGGTTCCAGATACGCAGTATTTT. Its protein is CASSQDEVPDTQYF.

The J gene is TRBJ1-1, the V gene TRBV12-3 or TRBV12-4; D call uncertain. Trimming stripped 3 bases from V and 1 base from J, with 6 bases between. This CDR3 has 13 amino acids. DNA of the CDR3: TGTGCCAGCAGTTTCCCTTCGAACACTGAAGCTTTCTTT. Translated, it gives CASSFPSNTEAFF.

V usage is TRBV10-1 and J usage is TRBJ2-1; tentative D call: TRBD2 (5 bases). V gave up 3 bases and J gave up 7 bases, with 7 bases separating them. The CDR3 contains 12 residues. Per germline, CDR1 WNHNN and CDR2 SYGVQD (reference sequence). CDR3 amino acids: CASSDRGNEQFF. For the CDR3, the DNA is TGCGCCAGCAGTGATCGGGGTAATGAGCAGTTCTTC.

V usage is TRBV27 and J usage is TRBJ2-5, with 13 bases fitting TRBD2. V dropped 3 bases and J dropped 4; count of bases not matched to a gene: 11. The CDR3 loop spans 18 amino acids. In germline, CDR1 is MNHEY, CDR2 SMNVEV (reference sequence). CDR3 in amino acids: CASSFRLAGGISLETQYF. In nucleotides, the CDR3 is TGTGCCAGCAGTTTCCGACTAGCGGGGGGTATTAGTTTAGAGACCCAGTACTTC.